This T cell receptor (beta chain) emerged from a study of CD4+ T cells in melanoma. Study-wide results and caveats: Neoantigen-specific CD4+ T cells in melanoma reportedly had diverse differentiation states.

With regard to this clone: As yet, its antigen is unknown.

Repertoires were generated with immunoSEQ multiplex PCR, while TCRdb's copy carries only in-frame clones and drops some. In the table there are 110,000 to 150,000 clones, around 90% of which are singletons. The CDR3 covers 15 residues. J gave up 4 bases and V 6 bases, and 10 bases lay outside the gene matches. The germline gives CDR1 MNHNS, CDR2 SASEGT. The TCR comes from a human donor with melanoma. The rearrangement uses TRBV6-1 and TRBJ1-2; 8 bases map to TRBD1. Here the CDR3 reads CASSGTLTGGYGYTF. CDR3 DNA sequence: TGTGCCAGCAGCGGAACACTTACAGGGGGCTATGGCTACACCTTC.